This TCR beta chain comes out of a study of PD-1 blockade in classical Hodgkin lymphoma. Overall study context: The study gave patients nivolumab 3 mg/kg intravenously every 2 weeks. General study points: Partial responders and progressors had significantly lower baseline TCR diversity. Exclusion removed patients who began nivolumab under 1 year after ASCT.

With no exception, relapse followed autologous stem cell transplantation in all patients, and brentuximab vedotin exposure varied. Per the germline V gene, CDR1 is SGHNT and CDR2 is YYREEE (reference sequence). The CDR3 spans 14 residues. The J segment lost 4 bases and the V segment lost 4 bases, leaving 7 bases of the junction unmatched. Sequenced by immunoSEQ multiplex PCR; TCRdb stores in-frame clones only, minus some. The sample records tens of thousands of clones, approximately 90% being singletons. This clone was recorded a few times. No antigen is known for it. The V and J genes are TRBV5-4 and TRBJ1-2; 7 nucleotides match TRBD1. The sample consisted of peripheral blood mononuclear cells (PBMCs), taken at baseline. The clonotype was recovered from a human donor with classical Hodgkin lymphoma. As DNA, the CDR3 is TGTGCCAGCAGCGGCCCGGACAGGTTCTATGGCTACACCTTC. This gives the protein CASSGPDRFYGYTF.